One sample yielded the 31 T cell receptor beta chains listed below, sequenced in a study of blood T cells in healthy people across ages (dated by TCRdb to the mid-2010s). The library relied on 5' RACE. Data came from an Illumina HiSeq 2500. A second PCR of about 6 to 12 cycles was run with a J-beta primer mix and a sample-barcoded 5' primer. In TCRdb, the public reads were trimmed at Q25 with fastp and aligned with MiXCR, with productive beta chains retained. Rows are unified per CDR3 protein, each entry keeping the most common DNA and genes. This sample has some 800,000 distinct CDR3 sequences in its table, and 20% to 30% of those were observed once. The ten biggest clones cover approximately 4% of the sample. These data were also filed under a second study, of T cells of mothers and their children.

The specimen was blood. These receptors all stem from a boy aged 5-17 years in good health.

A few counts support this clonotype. As DNA, the CDR3 is TGCAGCGTTGAAGAAGGGTTCAACGAGCAGTACTTC. This gives the protein CSVEEGFNEQYF. The chain recombines TRBV29-1 with TRBJ2-7; D gene unclear. This CDR3 comprises 12 residues. Trimming took 0 bases from V and 5 from J, leaving 8 bases between them. Germline lookup yields CDR1 SQVTM and CDR2 ANQGSEA.

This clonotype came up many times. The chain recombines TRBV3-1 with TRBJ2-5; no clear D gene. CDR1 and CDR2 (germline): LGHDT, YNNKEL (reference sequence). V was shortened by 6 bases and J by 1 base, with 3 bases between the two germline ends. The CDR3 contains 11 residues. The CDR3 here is CASRFQETQYF. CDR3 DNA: TGTGCCAGCAGGTTCCAAGAGACCCAGTACTTC.

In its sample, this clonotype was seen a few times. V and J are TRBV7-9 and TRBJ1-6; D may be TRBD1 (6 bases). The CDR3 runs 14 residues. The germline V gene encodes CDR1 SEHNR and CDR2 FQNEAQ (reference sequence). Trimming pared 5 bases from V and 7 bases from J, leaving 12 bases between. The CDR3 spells CASSPVQGNSPLHF. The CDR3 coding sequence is TGTGCCAGCAGCCCGGTACAGGGAAATTCACCCCTCCACTTT.

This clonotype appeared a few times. The CDR3 DNA reads TGTGCCAGCAGTGAAGCGCCAGGGGAAAGGTCACCCCTCCACTTT. It translates to CASSEAPGERSPLHF. This rearrangement joins TRBV6-1 to TRBJ1-6; TRBD1 might be the D (6 bases). The CDR3 loop spans 15 amino acids. Germline V gene data show CDR1 as MNHNS and CDR2 as SASEGT. Deletions cut 0 bases from V and 10 bases from J, with 13 bases between.

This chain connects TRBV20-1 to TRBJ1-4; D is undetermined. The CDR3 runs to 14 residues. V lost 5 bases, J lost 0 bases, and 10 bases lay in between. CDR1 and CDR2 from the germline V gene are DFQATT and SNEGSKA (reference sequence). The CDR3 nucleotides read TGCAGTGCTCTGGACTTTGCAACTAATGAAAAACTGTTTTTT. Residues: CSALDFATNEKLFF.

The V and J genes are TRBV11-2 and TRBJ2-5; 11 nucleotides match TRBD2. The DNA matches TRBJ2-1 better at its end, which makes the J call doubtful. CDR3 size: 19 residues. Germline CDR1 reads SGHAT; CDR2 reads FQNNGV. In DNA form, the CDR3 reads TGTGCCAGCAGCTTGTATTCCGGAGGCTGGACTAGCGGGTACAATGAGCAGTTCTTC. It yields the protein CASSLYSGGWTSGYNEQFF.

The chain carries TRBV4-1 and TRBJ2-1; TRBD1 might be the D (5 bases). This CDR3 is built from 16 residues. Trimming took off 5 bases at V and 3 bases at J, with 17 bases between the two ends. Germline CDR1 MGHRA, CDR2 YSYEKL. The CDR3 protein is CASSTPGKRVYNEQFF. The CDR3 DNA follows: TGCGCCAGCAGCACTCCAGGGAAAAGGGTCTACAATGAGCAGTTCTTC.

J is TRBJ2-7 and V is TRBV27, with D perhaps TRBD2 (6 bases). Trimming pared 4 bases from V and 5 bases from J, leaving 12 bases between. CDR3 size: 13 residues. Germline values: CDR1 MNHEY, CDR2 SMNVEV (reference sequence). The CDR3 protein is CASSSEWRDEQYF. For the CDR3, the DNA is TGTGCCAGCAGTTCCGAGTGGAGGGACGAGCAGTACTTC.

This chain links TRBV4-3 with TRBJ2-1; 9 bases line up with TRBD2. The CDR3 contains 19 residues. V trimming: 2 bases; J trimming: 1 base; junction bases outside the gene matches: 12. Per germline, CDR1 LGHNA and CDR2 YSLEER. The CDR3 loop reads CASSQPRASGAYSYNEQFF. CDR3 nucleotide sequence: TGCGCCAGCAGCCAACCACGAGCTAGCGGGGCCTATTCCTACAATGAGCAGTTCTTC.

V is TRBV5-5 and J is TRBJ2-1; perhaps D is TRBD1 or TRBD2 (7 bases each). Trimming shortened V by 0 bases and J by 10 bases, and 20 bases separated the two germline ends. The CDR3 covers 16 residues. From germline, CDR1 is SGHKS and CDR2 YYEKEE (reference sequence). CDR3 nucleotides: TGTGCCAGCAGCTTGGAGAGACAGGGAGGGATATACGAGCAGTTCTTC. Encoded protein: CASSLERQGGIYEQFF.

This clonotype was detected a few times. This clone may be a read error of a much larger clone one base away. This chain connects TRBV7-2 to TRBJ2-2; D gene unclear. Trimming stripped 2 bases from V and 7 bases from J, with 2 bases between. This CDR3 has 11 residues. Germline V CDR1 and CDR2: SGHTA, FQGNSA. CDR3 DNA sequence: TGTGCCAGCAGCTTACACGGGGAGCTGTTTTTT. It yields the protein CASSLHGELFF. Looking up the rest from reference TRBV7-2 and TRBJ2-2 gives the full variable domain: GAGVSQSPSNKVTEKGKDVELRCDPISGHTALYWYRQSLGQGLEFLIYFQGNSAPDKSGLPSDRFSAERTGGSVSTLTIQRTQQEDSAVYLCASSLHGELFFGEGSRLTVL.

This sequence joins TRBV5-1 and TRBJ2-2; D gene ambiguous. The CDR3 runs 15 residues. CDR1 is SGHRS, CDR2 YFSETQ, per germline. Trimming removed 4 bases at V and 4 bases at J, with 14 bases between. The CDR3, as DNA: TGCGCCAGCAGCCTGGCCCAGTCGGGCACCGGGGAGCTGTTTTTT. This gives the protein CASSLAQSGTGELFF.

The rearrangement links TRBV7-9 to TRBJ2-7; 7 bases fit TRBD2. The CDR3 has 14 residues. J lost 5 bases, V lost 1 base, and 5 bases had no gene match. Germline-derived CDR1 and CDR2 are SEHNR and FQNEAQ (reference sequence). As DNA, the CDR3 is TGTGCCAGCAGCTTAGGCCGCCGGGGGGACGAGCAGTACTTC. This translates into CASSLGRRGDEQYF.

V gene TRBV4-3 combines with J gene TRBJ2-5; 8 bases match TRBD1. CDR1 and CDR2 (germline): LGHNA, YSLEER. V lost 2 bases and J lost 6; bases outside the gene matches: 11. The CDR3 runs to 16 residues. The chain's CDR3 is CASSQFTGGTLQTQYF. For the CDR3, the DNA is TGCGCCAGCAGCCAATTTACAGGGGGAACCCTACAGACCCAGTACTTC.

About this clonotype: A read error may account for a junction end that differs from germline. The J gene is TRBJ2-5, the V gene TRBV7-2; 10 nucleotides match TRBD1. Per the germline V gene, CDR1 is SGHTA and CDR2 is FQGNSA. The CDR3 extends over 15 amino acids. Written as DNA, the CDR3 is TGCGCCAGCAGCTTAGAGGACAGGGGGCAAGAGACCCAGTACTTC. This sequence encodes CASSLEDRGQETQYF.

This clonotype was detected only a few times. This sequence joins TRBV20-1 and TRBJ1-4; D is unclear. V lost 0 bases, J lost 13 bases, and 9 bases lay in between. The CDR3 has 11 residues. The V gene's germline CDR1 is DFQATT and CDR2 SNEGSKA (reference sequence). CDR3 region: CSARDEWTLFF. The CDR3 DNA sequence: TGCAGTGCTAGAGATGAGTGGACACTGTTTTTT.

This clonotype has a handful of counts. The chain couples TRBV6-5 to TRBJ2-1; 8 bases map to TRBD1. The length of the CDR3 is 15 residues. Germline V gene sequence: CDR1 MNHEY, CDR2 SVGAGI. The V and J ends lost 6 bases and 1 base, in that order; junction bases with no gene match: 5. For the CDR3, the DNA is TGTGCCAGCAGCAATCGACAGGGGTCCTACAATGAGCAGTTCTTC. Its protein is CASSNRQGSYNEQFF.

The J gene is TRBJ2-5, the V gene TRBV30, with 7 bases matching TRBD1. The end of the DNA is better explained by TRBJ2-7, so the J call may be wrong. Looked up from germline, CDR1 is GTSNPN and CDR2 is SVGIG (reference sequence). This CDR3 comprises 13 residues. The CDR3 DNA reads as TGTGCCTGGAGTTCACAGGGGACCTACGAGCAGTACTTC. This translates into CAWSSQGTYEQYF.

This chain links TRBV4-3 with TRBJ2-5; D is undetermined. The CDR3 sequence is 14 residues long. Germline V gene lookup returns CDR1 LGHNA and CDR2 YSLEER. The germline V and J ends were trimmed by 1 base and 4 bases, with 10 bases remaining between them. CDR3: CASSQGLLGETQYF. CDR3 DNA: TGCGCCAGCAGCCAAGGACTCCTAGGAGAGACCCAGTACTTC.

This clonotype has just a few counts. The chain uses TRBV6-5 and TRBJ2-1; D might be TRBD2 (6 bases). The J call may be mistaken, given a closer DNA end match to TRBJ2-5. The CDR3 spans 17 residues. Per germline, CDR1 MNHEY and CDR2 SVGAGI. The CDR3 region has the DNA TGTGCCAGCAGTTACGGCTTCGTTGCGGGGACCCAAGAGACCCAGTACTTC. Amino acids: CASSYGFVAGTQETQYF.

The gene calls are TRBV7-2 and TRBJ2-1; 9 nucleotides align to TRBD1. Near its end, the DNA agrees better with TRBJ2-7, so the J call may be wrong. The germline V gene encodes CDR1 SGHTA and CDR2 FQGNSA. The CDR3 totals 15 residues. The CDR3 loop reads CASSPPTGGSYEQYF. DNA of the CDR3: TGTGCCAGCAGCCCACCGACAGGGGGTTCGTACGAGCAGTACTTC.

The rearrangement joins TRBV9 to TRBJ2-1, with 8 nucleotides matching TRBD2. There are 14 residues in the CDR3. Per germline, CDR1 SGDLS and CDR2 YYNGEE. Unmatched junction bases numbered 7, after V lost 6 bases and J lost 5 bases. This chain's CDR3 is CASTRSGGDNEQFF. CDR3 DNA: TGTGCCAGCACTCGTTCGGGGGGGGACAATGAGCAGTTCTTC.

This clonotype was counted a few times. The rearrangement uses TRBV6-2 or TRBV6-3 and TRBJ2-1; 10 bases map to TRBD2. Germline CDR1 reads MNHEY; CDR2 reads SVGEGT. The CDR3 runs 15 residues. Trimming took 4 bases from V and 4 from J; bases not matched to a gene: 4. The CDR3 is CASSLKRGGYNEQFF. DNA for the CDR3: TGTGCCAGCAGTTTAAAGCGGGGGGGGTACAATGAGCAGTTCTTC.

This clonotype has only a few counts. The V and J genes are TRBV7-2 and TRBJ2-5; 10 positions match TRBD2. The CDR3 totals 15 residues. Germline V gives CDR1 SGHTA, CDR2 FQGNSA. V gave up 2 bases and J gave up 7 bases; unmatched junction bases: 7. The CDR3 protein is CASSLSSGRGGTQYF. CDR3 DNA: TGTGCCAGCAGCTTATCTAGCGGGAGAGGGGGGACCCAGTACTTC.

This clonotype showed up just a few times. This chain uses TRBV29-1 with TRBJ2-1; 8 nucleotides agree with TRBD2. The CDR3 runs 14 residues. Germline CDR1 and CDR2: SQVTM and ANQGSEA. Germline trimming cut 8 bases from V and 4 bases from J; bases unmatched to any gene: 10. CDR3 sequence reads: CSLLSGLGYNEQFF. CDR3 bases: TGCAGCTTATTGTCGGGACTAGGATACAATGAGCAGTTCTTC.

CDR3 in DNA: TGTGCCAGCAGCCAAGATTCCAGCGGGATCCTGACAGATACGCAGTATTTT. This translates into CASSQDSSGILTDTQYF. The chain is built from TRBV14 and TRBJ2-3; TRBD2 agrees at 7 bases. V shed 0 bases, J shed 3 bases, and the junction held 9 bases outside the gene matches. CDR3 length: 17 residues. Germline assignment: CDR1 SGHDN and CDR2 FVKESK.

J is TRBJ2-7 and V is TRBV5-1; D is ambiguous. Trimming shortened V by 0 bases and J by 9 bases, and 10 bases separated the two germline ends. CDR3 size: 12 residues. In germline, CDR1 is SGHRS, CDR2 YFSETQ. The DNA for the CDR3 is TGCGCCAGCAGCTTGGACGCGAATAGGCAGTACTTC. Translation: CASSLDANRQYF.

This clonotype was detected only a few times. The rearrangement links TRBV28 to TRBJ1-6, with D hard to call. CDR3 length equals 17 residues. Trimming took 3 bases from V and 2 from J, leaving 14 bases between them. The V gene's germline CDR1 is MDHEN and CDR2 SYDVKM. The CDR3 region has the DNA TGTGCCAGCAGTTTTTCGGGAGGGTCCCCCTATAATTCACCCCTCCACTTT. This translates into CASSFSGGSPYNSPLHF.

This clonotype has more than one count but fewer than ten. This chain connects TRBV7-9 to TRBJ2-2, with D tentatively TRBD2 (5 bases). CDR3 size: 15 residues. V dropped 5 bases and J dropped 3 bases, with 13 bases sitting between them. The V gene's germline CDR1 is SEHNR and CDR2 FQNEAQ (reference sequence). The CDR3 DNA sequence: TGTGCCAGCAGCCCCCGGAGGACTGACACCGGGGAGCTGTTTTTT. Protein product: CASSPRRTDTGELFF.

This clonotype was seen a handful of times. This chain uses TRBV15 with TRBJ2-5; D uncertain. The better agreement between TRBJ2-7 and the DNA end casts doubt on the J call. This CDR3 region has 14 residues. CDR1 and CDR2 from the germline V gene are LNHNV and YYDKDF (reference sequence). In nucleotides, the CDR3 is TGTGCCACCAGCAGAGAAGGAAGCTCCTACGAGCAGTACTTC. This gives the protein CATSREGSSYEQYF.

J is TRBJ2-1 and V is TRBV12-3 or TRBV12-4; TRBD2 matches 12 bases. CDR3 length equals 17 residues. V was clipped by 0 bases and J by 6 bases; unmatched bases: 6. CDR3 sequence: CASSLALGTSGFNEQFF. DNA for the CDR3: TGTGCCAGCAGTTTAGCGCTAGGGACTAGCGGGTTCAATGAGCAGTTCTTC.